This TCR beta chain was recovered during a study of Graves' ophthalmopathy and Graves' hyperthyroidism. Study observations and caveats: This model predicted ophthalmopathy progression (sensitivity roughly 64%, specificity roughly 72%).

Of note for this clonotype: Antigen unknown.

Hyperthyroidism was considered stable when no ophthalmopathy appeared within 18 months of follow-up. Exclusion criteria comprised other autoimmune diseases, uncontrolled infections, pregnancy or lactation in patients. Physicians reached a diagnosis by relying on clinical symptoms, serum thyroxine, TRAb, thyroid ultrasound and orbital computed tomography. The length of the CDR3 is 12 residues. V dropped 5 bases and J dropped 7 bases, with 11 bases sitting between them. The V gene's germline CDR1 is MDHEN and CDR2 SYDVKM. Beta-chain TCR CDR3 regions were amplified from RNA transcripts. The workflow started with a first-round RT-PCR run with HTBI primers and then moved on to a second-round multiplex PCR. TCRdb itself ran the multiplex PCR reads through MiXCR, one entry per CDR3 protein. The top ten hold around 3.2% of the sample, which has just over 400,000 distinct CDR3 sequences, around 21% seen once.

The chain has TRBV28 and TRBJ1-1; a weak D match, TRBD1 (5 bases). This receptor was identified in a woman aged 18-30 years with stable Graves' hyperthyroidism. The material sequenced was peripheral blood. The CDR3 reads CASSEHGGEAFF. The CDR3 DNA reads as TGTGCCAGCAGTGAGCATGGGGGTGAAGCTTTCTTT.